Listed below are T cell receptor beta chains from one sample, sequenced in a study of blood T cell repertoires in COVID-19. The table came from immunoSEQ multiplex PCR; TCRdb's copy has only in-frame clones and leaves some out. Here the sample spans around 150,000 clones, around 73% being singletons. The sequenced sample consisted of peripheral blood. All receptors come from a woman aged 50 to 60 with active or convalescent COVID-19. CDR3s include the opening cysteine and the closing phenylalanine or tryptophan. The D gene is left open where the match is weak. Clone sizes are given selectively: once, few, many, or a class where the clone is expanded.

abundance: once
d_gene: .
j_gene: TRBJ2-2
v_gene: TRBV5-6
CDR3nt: TGTGCCAGCAGCTTGCGACTGCGACTCAGTTTCACCGGGGAGCTGTTTTTT
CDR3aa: CASSLRLRLSFTGELFF

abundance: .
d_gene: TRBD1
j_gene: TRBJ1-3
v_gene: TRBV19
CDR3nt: TGTGCCAGTAGTACCCGACAGGGAGTAATTGCTGGAAACACCATATATTTT
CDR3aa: CASSTRQGVIAGNTIYF

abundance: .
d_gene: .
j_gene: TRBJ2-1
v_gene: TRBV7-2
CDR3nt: TGTGCCAGCAGCTTGGCCCAGGTCCCCCTTTACTACAATGAGCAGTTCTTC
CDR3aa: CASSLAQVPLYYNEQFF

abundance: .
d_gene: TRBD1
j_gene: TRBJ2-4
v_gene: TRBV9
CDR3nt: TGTGCCAGCAGCCCAGACGGCAGGGGGCCGGACATTCAGTACTTC
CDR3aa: CASSPDGRGPDIQYF

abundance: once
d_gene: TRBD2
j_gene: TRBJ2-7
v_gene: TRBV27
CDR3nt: TGTGCCAGCAGTCGGGTTGGGGGGGGCTACGAGCAGTACTTC
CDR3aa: CASSRVGGGYEQYF

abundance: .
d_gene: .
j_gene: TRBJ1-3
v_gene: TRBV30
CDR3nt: TGTGCCTCTACAGGGAAATCTGGAAACACCATATATTTT
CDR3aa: CASTGKSGNTIYF

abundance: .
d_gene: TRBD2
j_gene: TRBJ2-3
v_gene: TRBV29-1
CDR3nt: TGCAGCGTTGCAGCGGGAGGAGCAAGAGATACGCAGTATTTT
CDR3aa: CSVAAGGARDTQYF

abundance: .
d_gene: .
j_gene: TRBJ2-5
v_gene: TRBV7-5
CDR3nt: TGTGCCAGAAGCTTAAGTGGTAGCGGTAACCTCCAAGAGACCCAGTACTTC
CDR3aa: CARSLSGSGNLQETQYF

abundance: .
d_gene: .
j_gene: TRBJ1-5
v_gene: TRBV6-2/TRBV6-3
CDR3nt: TGTGCCAGCAGTTCCGGACAGTCAACCAATCAGCCCCAGCATTTT
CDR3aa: CASSSGQSTNQPQHF

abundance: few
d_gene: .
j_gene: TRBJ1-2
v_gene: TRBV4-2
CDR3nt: TGTGCCAGCAGCCAAGATCGAGACAGGAGGAATGGCTACACCTTC
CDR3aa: CASSQDRDRRNGYTF

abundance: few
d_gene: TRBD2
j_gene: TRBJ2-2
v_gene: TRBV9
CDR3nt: TGTGCCAGCAGCGCTGGGGACTACCTAAACACCGGGGAGCTGTTTTTT
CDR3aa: CASSAGDYLNTGELFF

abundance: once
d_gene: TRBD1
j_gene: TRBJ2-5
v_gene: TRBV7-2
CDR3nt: TGTGCCAGCAGCTTAAGCAGGGGGTCGGAGACCCAGTACTTC
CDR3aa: CASSLSRGSETQYF

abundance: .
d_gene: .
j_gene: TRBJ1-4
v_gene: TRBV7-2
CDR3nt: TGTGCCAGCAGCTTTCGCAGGACACAGAATGAAAAACTGTTTTTT
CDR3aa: CASSFRRTQNEKLFF

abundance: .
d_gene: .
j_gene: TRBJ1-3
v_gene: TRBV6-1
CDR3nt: TGTGCCAGCAGTGACGCGGGGCACGGAAACACCATATATTTT
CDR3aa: CASSDAGHGNTIYF

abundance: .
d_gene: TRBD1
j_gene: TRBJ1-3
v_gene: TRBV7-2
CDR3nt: TGTGCCAGCACCGCGGACAGGGGGAACACCATATATTTT
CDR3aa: CASTADRGNTIYF

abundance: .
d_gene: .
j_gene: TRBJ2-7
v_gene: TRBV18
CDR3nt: TGTGCCAGCTCACCAGGGGCCGGGGGCGAGCAGTACTTC
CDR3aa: CASSPGAGGEQYF